This TCR beta chain was recorded in a study of monozygotic twins with cystic fibrosis. About the research overall: Libraries were built from around 3 micrograms of fragmented DNA using approximately 15 PCR cycles. General study findings and limits: V usage most resembled the co-twin in 13 of 16 pairs. Unrelated CF individuals shared fewer identical clonotypes than monozygotic CF twins.

This CDR3 comprises 15 residues. The trim removed 9 bases at V and 0 bases at J, leaving 8 bases unmatched. Germline assignment: CDR1 MNHNY and CDR2 SVGAGI (reference sequence). This clone has just one count. Its specificity is not known. Sequencing was performed with immunoSEQ multiplex PCR; in TCRdb, only in-frame clones are kept and a portion is missing. The sample carries approximately 20,000 clones, 75% to 95% recorded once. Specimen: blood. The rearrangement links TRBV6-6 to TRBJ1-3; 7 nucleotides match TRBD1. The TCR originated in a girl aged 2-10 years with cystic fibrosis. The CDR3 region has the DNA TGTGCCAGTTTTACAGGGGCAAGCTCTGGAAACACCATATATTTT. It encodes CASFTGASSGNTIYF.